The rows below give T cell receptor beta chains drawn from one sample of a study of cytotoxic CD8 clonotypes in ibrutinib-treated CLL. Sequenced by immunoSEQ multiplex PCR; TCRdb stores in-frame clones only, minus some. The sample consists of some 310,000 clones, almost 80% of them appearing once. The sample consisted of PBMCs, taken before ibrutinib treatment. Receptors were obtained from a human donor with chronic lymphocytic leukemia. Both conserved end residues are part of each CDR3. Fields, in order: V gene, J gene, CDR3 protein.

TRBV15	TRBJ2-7	CATSRNVGYEQYF
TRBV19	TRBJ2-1	CASSQRITSLQNYNEQFF
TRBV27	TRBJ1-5	CASSLSSQGLLPQHF
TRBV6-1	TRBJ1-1	CASSDQTALTEAFF
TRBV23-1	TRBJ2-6	CASSPIGTCASSGANVLTF
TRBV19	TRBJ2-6	CASSITLWAGANVLTF
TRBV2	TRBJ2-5	CASRRGLAEIQETQYF
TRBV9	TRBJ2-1	CASSSSSGRVYNEQFF
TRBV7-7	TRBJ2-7	CASSLGLAGGYEQYF
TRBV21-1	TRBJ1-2	CASTAPRVTNYGYTF
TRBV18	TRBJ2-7	CASSPGVAGYEQYF
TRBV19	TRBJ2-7	CASSSGRAYEQYF
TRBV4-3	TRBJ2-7	CASSQVSSSYEQYF
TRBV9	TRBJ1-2	CASSPQGGGYTF
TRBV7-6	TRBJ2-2	CASSEGGTGGTGELFF
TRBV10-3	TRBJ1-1	CAKSEGGAGTEAFF
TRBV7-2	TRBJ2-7	CASSPGDRRSYEQYF
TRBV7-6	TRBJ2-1	CASSLVLGPGNEQFF
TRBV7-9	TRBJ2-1	CASSSIRGPAAGPYNEQFF
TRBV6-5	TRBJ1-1	CASRGTYTEAFF
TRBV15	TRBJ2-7	CATSRPGRTYEQYF
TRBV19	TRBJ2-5	CASSIQGSAETQYF
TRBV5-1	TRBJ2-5	CASSSQDTYQETQYF
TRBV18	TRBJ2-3	CASSPFVAGVTDTQYF
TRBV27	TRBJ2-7	CASSFESGRDLYEQYF
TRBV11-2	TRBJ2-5	CASSAGSVGETQYF
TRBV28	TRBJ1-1	CASSFQGAGTEAFF
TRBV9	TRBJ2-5	CASSPSGSQETQYF
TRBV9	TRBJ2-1	CASRGQGGGQSYNEQFF
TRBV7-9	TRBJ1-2	CASSPTGVGDYGYTF
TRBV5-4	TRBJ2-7	CASSLVQGAGEQYF
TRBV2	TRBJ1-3	CASSEMSSGNTIYF
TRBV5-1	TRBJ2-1	CASTRAGGSYNEQFF
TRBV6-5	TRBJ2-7	CASSYSTSSSNYEQYF
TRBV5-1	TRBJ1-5	CASSLADGSNQPQHF
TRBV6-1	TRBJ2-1	CASSDLSGEQFF
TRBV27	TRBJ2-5	CASSSTYGQTETQYF
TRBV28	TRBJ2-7	CASSQGDTRSYEQYF
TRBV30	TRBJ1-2	CAWSSGQSYGYTF
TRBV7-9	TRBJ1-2	CASSPDGEYGYTF
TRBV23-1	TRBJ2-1	CASSQSNCKDRNQVSSGRYNEQFF
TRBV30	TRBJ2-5	CAWSVSGGPRDQYF